This record concerns one TCR beta chain sequence. Its target antigen remains unknown. Base qualities are not recorded, but no much larger clone differs from it by a single base. The data derive from a study of blood T cell repertoires in COVID-19 (TCRdb year 2020). In the study overall: Collaborator samples came from the United States, Italy and Spain and covered acute and convalescent phases of COVID-19. The prospective study material was composed of cDNA or gDNA derived from T cells, B-cell-depleted T cells, or PBMCs. Where available, HLA class I and class II types were obtained from metadata supplied by the sample provider rather than from assay-based typing. The sample metadata nearly always contained a de-identified subject ID, COVID-19 status, age in years and sex. The samples were drawn from the first 160 participants of the ongoing ImmuneRACE study and from 1,254 subjects provided by 6 global collaborators. The dataset comprised deeply sampled blood TCRbeta repertoires from subjects exposed to, actively infected with, or recovered from COVID-19. The repertoires were made available in a free public database intended to serve as a resource for research on the immune response to SARS-CoV-2. What the research found in general, with its limitations: Clinical and demographic metadata were provided uncurated, with the amount varying by source and participant.

TCRbeta CDR3 regions were amplified from genomic DNA by means of the immunoSEQ Assay, a bias-controlled multiplex PCR. The authors processed their data as follows. The number of nucleated cells in each sample was estimated from the amplification of reference gene primers within the assay. To quantify the absolute abundance of each unique TCRbeta CDR3 rearrangement, sequence reads were collapsed and filtered. For each sample, productive Simpson clonality was calculated by taking the square root of Simpson's diversity index across productive rearrangements. TCRdb took over this immuneACCESS table, retaining in-frame rearrangements with V and J assigned. Such tables are incomplete; in checked studies, under half of the missing clones stem from an unresolved V gene, and the remainder is unexplained. V and J calls and clone size come straight from that table; D and trimming were deduced from the DNA. This sample comprises a few hundred thousand clones, approximately 81% of them detected only once. 5.1% of the sample comes from the top ten.

Samples from volunteer blood donors who had recovered from COVID-19 were contributed by a second Seattle source. Whole blood was collected in K2EDTA tubes by collaborating institutions according to the institutions' own protocols. For TCRbeta analysis, collaborator samples were shipped as frozen whole blood, as isolated PBMCs, or as DNA extracted from either sample type. Measured from the cysteine to the phenylalanine, the CDR3 is 15 residues long. Only CDR3 DNA remains: 45 bases, in frame from the first base. The germline V gene gives CDR1 as SGHTA and CDR2 as FQGNSA. V is pared back by 2 bases and J by 1 base, with 8 bases lying between the germline termini.

The chain links TRBV7-2 with TRBJ2-2; no D gene is confidently identified. The clonotype was recovered from a woman aged 55-70 years who had recovered from COVID-19. What was sequenced was peripheral blood. The nucleotide sequence is TGTGCCAGCAGCTTAATGTTTAGGAACACCGGGGAGCTGTTTTTT. This encodes CASSLMFRNTGELFF.